The 15 T cell receptor beta chains below all came from one sample that was sequenced in a study of blood T cell repertoires in COVID-19. The table came from immunoSEQ multiplex PCR; TCRdb's copy has only in-frame clones and leaves some out. The data show approximately 260,000 clones, roughly 80% seen once. The sample taken for sequencing was PBMCs or T cells enriched from blood (not recorded which). The receptors stem from a man aged 50 to 59 who had recovered from COVID-19.

CDR3 nucleotides: TGTGCCAGTAGTCGGGAGCGAGGAGGGTGGGGCACAGATACGCAGTATTTT. It encodes CASSRERGGWGTDTQYF. This chain joins TRBV19 and TRBJ2-3; TRBD2 is a possible D gene (6 bases). There are 17 residues in the CDR3. Germline CDR1 and CDR2: LNHDA and SQIVND (reference sequence). V lost 5 bases to trimming and J lost 1 base, with 19 bases between them.

The gene calls are TRBV5-1 and TRBJ1-1, with TRBD1 matching over 8 bases. J was trimmed by 2 bases and V by 4 bases; bases with no gene match: 7. This CDR3 region has 15 residues. The germline V gene encodes CDR1 SGHRS and CDR2 YFSETQ. The DNA for the CDR3 is TGCGCCAGCAGCAAACGACAGGGGCCCAACACTGAAGCTTTCTTT. Translated: CASSKRQGPNTEAFF.

The chain has TRBV13 and TRBJ2-1; the match to TRBD2 covers 10 bases. J gave up 0 bases and V 6 bases, and 11 bases lay outside the gene matches. CDR1 is PRHDT, CDR2 FYEKMQ, per germline (reference sequence). This CDR3 is 18 amino acids long. In DNA, the CDR3 is TGTGCCAGCAGGACCGGGACTAGCGACCTTAGCTCCTACAATGAGCAGTTCTTC. This codes for CASRTGTSDLSSYNEQFF.

The gene calls are TRBV7-9 and TRBJ2-1; TRBD1 matches at 9 bases. The CDR3 has 16 residues. V lost 6 bases and J lost 5; bases outside the gene matches: 11. Germline lookup yields CDR1 SEHNR and CDR2 FQNEAQ (reference sequence). Here the CDR3 reads CASRPGEGQGHNEQFF. DNA of the CDR3: TGTGCCAGCAGACCAGGGGAGGGACAGGGTCACAATGAGCAGTTCTTC.

The chain is built from TRBV5-1 and TRBJ2-7; D unclear. This CDR3 region has 13 residues. The V gene's germline CDR1 is SGHRS and CDR2 YFSETQ. The germline V and J ends were trimmed by 0 bases and 13 bases, with 17 bases remaining between them. CDR3 in amino acids: CASSLDDFTVLYF. The CDR3 region has the DNA TGCGCCAGCAGCTTGGACGATTTTACAGTGTTATACTTC.

The V call is TRBV12-5, the J call TRBJ2-3; a possible D gene is TRBD1 (5 bases). This CDR3 spans 13 amino acids. Germline V gene data show CDR1 as LGHNT and CDR2 as FRNRAP. V lost 6 bases and J 9 bases, leaving 16 bases between the germline ends. CDR3 protein: CASGERTWKTQYF. Written as DNA, the CDR3 is TGTGCTAGTGGGGAAAGGACATGGAAGACGCAGTATTTT.

The rearrangement joins TRBV20-1 to TRBJ1-2, with unresolved D. Germline loops: CDR1 DFQATT, CDR2 SNEGSKA (reference sequence). The CDR3 covers 15 residues. V dropped 3 bases and J dropped 2 bases, with 16 bases sitting between them. CDR3 region: CSASTQVNSNYGYTF. The CDR3 DNA reads as TGCAGTGCTAGTACGCAGGTTAATTCCAACTATGGCTACACCTTC.

The V gene is TRBV11-3, the J gene TRBJ2-3, with D perhaps TRBD2 (5 bases). V dropped 5 bases and J dropped 2 bases, with 14 bases sitting between them. Germline V gene lookup returns CDR1 SGHNT and CDR2 YENEEA. This CDR3 contains 15 residues. The CDR3 is CASSPRRNPTDTQYF. Here the CDR3 DNA reads TGTGCCAGCAGCCCTCGGAGGAACCCCACAGATACGCAGTATTTT.

This sequence joins TRBV5-1 and TRBJ1-1, with D maybe TRBD1 (5 bases). This CDR3 contains 14 residues. Between the trimmed V and J ends, which lost 3 bases and 1 base, there was a span of 10 bases. Per germline, CDR1 SGHRS and CDR2 YFSETQ. As DNA, the CDR3 is TGCGCCAGCAGCTGGCAGGGAAGGAACACTGAAGCTTTCTTT. It encodes CASSWQGRNTEAFF.

The rearrangement links TRBV18 to TRBJ1-6; 7 bases match TRBD1. Trimming cost V 3 bases and J 8 bases; bases outside gene matches: 13. CDR3 length: 17 residues. Per the germline V gene, CDR1 is KGHSH and CDR2 is LQKENI. The CDR3 here is CASSPPIGTGVHSPLHF. The CDR3 DNA sequence: TGTGCCAGCTCACCCCCGATCGGCACAGGGGTACATTCACCCCTCCACTTT.

Concerning this clone itself: Other DNA sequences in the sample encode the same CDR3. The rearrangement uses TRBV6-5 and TRBJ1-2, with TRBD1 matching 8 bases. Germline CDR1 and CDR2: MNHEY and SVGAGI. The CDR3 spans 14 residues. The V gene end was trimmed by 6 bases and the J gene end by 2 bases; junction bases not matched to a gene: 5. CDR3 nucleotides: TGTGCCAGCAGCCCAGGGGGCCCCAACTATGGCTACACCTTC. Amino acid sequence: CASSPGGPNYGYTF.

The chain combines TRBV13 with TRBJ1-5; tentative D call: TRBD1 (6 bases). Trimming took off 5 bases at V and 8 bases at J, with 16 bases between the two ends. The CDR3 extends over 14 amino acids. Germline CDR1 PRHDT, CDR2 FYEKMQ (reference sequence). CDR3 protein: CASSAAGASEPQHF. The CDR3 DNA reads as TGTGCCAGCAGCGCTGCAGGGGCCTCCGAGCCCCAGCATTTT.

The V gene is TRBV7-3, the J gene TRBJ2-1; tentative D call: TRBD1 (6 bases). The V end lost 10 bases, the J end lost 6 bases, and 22 bases lay between the germline ends. This CDR3 is 15 amino acids long. CDR1 and CDR2 (germline): SGHTA, FQGTGA. The CDR3 bases are TGTGCCATTTTAGCCCAACAGGGTCTTAGCAATGAGCAGTTCTTC. It is translated as CAILAQQGLSNEQFF. Together with reference TRBV7-3 and TRBJ2-1, the CDR3 gives the full variable domain: GAGVSQTPSNKVTEKGKYVELRCDPISGHTALYWYRQSLGQGPEFLIYFQGTGAADDSGLPNDRFFAVRPEGSVSTLKIQRTERGDSAVYLCAILAQQGLSNEQFFGPGTRLTVL.

The rearrangement joins TRBV18 to TRBJ1-4; D gene ambiguous. This CDR3 comprises 13 residues. The V gene lost 2 bases and the J gene lost 6 bases, with 7 bases spanning the gap. CDR1 is KGHSH, CDR2 LQKENI, per germline. The CDR3, as DNA: TGTGCCAGCTCACCAAGCCAAGATGAAAAACTGTTTTTT. Its protein is CASSPSQDEKLFF. The full variable domain, with the rest looked up from reference TRBV18 and TRBJ1-4, is NAGVMQNPRHLVRRRGQEARLRCSPMKGHSHVYWYRQLPEEGLKFMVYLQKENIIDESGMPKERFSAEFPKEGPSILRIQQVVRGDSAAYFCASSPSQDEKLFFGSGTQLSVL.

This clone occurred once. V is TRBV28 and J is TRBJ2-7, with D uncertain. The CDR3 spans 14 residues. The germline V and J ends were trimmed by 9 bases and 6 bases, with 21 bases remaining between them. Germline CDR1 is MDHEN and CDR2 is SYDVKM. The CDR3 region has the DNA TGTGCCAGTTCCCCACCCCAGGCCTATGCCGAGCAGTACTTC. As protein: CASSPPQAYAEQYF.